This TCR beta chain was recorded in a study of spatial heterogeneity in lung cancer. General study points: For expanded intratumoral alpha and beta TCRs, counts tracked tumor mutation counts.

Time point specified: sample taken at primary tumor resection. Samples were obtained from 65 to 80 donors, all untreated early-stage non-small cell lung cancer patients. No cell sorting; template was whole RNA from tumor, lung tissue or PBMC. Every TCR cDNA molecule bore its own unique molecular identifier. MiXCR was run by TCRdb on the 5' RACE reads, yielding one entry per CDR3 protein. The sample has some 10,000 distinct CDR3 sequences; just under 6.5% are singletons. This clonotype was picked up many times. Its cognate antigen is unknown. The CDR3 totals 17 residues. Trimming stripped 0 bases from V and 1 base from J, with 14 bases between. From germline, CDR1 is SGHDN and CDR2 FVKESK.

The TCR comes from a male donor with early-stage non-small cell lung cancer. The chain combines TRBV14 with TRBJ2-3; maybe TRBD2 (6 bases). Material: lung tumor tissue, obtained at surgery. CDR3 protein: CASSQDLRSGRTDTQYF. The CDR3, as DNA: TGTGCCAGCAGCCAAGATCTTCGGAGCGGGCGCACAGATACGCAGTATTTT.